The entry below gives a single T cell receptor beta chain sequence along with its context. Its antigen is unknown. The method was immunoSEQ multiplex PCR; TCRdb's version includes in-frame clones alone and lacks a portion of them. The data show about 150,000 clones, 88% seen once. Time point meaning: baseline pretreatment blood. Treatment: 15 Gy SBRT to primary tumor, nephrectomy 4 weeks later. This specimen comes from a study of radiation and T cells in renal cell carcinoma. CDR3 length: 15 amino acids. Deletions cut 5 bases from V and 4 bases from J, with 14 bases between. Germline-derived CDR1 and CDR2 are KGHSH and LQKENI. Study-level results: In blood, top tumor clones expanded by 2 weeks, shrinking by 4.

This clonotype was sampled from an older woman with renal cell carcinoma. This chain joins TRBV18 and TRBJ2-2; D gene ambiguous. This specimen consisted of blood, obtained from a patient whose treatment included radiotherapy and nephrectomy. Here the CDR3 reads CASSTSKVATGELFF. DNA of the CDR3: TGTGCCAGCTCAACCTCTAAGGTGGCCACCGGGGAGCTGTTTTTT.